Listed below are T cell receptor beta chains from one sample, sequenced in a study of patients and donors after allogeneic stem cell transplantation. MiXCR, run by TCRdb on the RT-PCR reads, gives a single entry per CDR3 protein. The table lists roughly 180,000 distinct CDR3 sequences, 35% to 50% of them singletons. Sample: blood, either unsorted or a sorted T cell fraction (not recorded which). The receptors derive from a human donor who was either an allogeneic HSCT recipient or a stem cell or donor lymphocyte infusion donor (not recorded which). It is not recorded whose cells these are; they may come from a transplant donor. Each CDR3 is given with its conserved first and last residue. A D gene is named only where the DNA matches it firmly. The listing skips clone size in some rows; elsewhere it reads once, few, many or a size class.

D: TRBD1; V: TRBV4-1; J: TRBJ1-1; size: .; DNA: TGCGCCAGCAGCTTTGACAGGGAAATGAACACTGAAGCTTTCTTT; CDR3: CASSFDREMNTEAFF
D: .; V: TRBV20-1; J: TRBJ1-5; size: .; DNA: TGCAGTGCTAGAGGTAGGGATGGTCAGCCCCAGCATTTT; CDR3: CSARGRDGQPQHF
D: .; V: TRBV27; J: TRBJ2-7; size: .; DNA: TGTGCCAGCACCGCTGGCTACGAGCAGTACTTC; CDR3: CASTAGYEQYF
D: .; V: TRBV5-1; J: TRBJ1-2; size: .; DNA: TGCGCCAGCAGCTTGCCGGGACCGAACTATGGCTACACCTTC; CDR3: CASSLPGPNYGYTF
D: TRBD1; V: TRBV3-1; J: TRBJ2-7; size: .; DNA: TGTGCCAGCAGCCAAGTAAGCACCGGGACAGCTTCCTACGAGCAGTACTTC; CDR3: CASSQVSTGTASYEQYF
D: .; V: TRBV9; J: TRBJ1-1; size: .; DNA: TGTGCCAGCAGCGTAGTTACGGCGAACACTGAAGCTTTCTTT; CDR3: CASSVVTANTEAFF
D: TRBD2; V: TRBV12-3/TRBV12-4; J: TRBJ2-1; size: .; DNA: TGTGCCAGCAGTACCGGACTAGCGAATGAGCAGTTCTTC; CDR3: CASSTGLANEQFF
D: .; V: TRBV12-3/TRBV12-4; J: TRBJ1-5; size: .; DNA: TGTGCCAGCAGTTTAAGGGAGGGGCAGCCCCAGCATTTT; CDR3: CASSLREGQPQHF
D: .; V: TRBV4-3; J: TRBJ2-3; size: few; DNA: TGCGCCAGCAGCCAAGAGTCTTCTAGCACCGCAGATACGCAGTATTTT; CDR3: CASSQESSSTADTQYF
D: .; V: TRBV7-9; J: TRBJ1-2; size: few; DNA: TGTGCCAGCAGCCCCCCTCCCGGGGGGTTCGAGTATGGCTACACCTTC; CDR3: CASSPPPGGFEYGYTF
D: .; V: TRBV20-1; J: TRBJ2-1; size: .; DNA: TGCAGTGCTAGAGATGCGGGGCGGACCTACAATGAGCAGTTCTTC; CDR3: CSARDAGRTYNEQFF
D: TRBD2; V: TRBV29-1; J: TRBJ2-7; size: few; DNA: TGCAGCGCGTCTAGCGGGCTTAGCTCCTACGAGCAGTACTTC; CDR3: CSASSGLSSYEQYF
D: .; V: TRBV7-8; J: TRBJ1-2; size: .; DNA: TGTGCCAGCAGCTTAGCGCAGGGCTATGGCTACACCTTC; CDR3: CASSLAQGYGYTF
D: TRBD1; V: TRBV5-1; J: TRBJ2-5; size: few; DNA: TGCGCCAGCAACCCCACCGGGACAGCCAGCCAAGAGACCCAGTACTTC; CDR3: CASNPTGTASQETQYF
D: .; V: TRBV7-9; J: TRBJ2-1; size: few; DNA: TGTGCCAGCAGCTTTAGCTTCATGAGAGAGCAGTTCTTC; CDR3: CASSFSFMREQFF
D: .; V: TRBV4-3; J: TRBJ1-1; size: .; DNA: TGCGCCAGCAGCCAAGATCCAGGCGATAGGATAGCTTTCTTT; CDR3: CASSQDPGDRIAFF
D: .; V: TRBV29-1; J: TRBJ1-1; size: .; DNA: TGCAGCGCAAGACCGGGAGGAACTGAAGCTTTCTTT; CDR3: CSARPGGTEAFF
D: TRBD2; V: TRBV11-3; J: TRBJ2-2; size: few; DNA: TGTGCCAGCAGACCCGGACTAGCGGGAGAAACCGGGGAGCTGTTTTTT; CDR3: CASRPGLAGETGELFF
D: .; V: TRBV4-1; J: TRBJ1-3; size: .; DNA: TGCGCCAGCAGCCAGGTCCTTCCCGCTGGAAACACCATATATTTT; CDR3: CASSQVLPAGNTIYF
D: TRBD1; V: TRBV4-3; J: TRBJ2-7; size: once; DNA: TGCGCCAGCAGCTACGACAGGGCCAGCGACGAGCAGTACTTC; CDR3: CASSYDRASDEQYF
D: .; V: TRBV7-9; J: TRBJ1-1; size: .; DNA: TGTGCCAGCAGCTTAGTGACAGGGAACACTGAAGCTTTCTTT; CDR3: CASSLVTGNTEAFF
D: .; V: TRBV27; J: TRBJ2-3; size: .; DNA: TGTGCCAGCAGTCTATACTCCACAACCCCACCAACCACAGATACGCAGTATTTT; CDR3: CASSLYSTTPPTTDTQYF
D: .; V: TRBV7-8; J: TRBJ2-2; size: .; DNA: TGTGCCAGCAGCTTAGTAACGGCAGGGGTGTTGGCCGGGGAGCTGTTTTTT; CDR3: CASSLVTAGVLAGELFF
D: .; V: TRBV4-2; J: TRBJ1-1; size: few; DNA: TGTGCCAGCAGCCACGACACCGGTAACACTGAAGCTTTCTTT; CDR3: CASSHDTGNTEAFF
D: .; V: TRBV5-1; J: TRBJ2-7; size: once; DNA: TGCGCCAGCAGCTTGGCGGGACTCACTTCCTACGAGCAGTACTTC; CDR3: CASSLAGLTSYEQYF
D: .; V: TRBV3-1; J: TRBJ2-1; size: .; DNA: TGTGCCAGCAGCCAAGAGTGGGACCTAGGCGATGAGCAGTTCTTC; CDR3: CASSQEWDLGDEQFF
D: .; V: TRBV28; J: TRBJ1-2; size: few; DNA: TGTGCCAGCTTTCCCACAGGGCCTCGCTATGGCTACACCTTC; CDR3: CASFPTGPRYGYTF
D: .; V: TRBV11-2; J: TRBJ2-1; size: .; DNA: TGTGCCAGCAGCTTAGAACGCCCGAGCTCCTACAATGAGCAGTTCTTC; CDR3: CASSLERPSSYNEQFF
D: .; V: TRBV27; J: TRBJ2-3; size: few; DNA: TGTGCCAGCAGTCCCCGACATTCGATGGATACGCAGTATTTT; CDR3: CASSPRHSMDTQYF
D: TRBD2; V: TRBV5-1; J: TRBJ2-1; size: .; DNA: TGCGCCAGCAGCTTGGAGGGCCTGCGGGAGGGCTACGGTGAGCAGTTCTTC; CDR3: CASSLEGLREGYGEQFF
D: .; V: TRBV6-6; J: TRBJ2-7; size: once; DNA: TGTGCCAGCACTTCCACCGGGGACCCCTACGAGCAGTACTTC; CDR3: CASTSTGDPYEQYF
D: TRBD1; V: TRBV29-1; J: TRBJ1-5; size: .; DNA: TGCAGCGGTGGGACAGGGCCCTATCAGCCCCAGCATTTT; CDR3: CSGGTGPYQPQHF
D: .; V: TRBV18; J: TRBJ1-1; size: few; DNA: TGTGCCAGCTCACTACCTACGGAGAACACTGAAGCTTTCTTT; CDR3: CASSLPTENTEAFF
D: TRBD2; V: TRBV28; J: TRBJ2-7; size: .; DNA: TGTGCCAGCAGTCGATCGGGCCTAGCGGGAGGGTTTTCCTACGAGCAGTACTTC; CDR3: CASSRSGLAGGFSYEQYF
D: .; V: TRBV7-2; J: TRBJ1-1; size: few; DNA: TGTGCCAGCAGCTTAGCGTCCGACAGGGAAGCTTTCTTT; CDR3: CASSLASDREAFF
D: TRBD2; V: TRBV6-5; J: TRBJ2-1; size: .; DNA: TGTGCCAGCAGTCACGGGACTAGCGGGCCCTACAATGAGCAGTTCTTC; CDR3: CASSHGTSGPYNEQFF
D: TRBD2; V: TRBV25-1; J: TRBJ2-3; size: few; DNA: TGTGCCAGCAGTGTAGCGGGACCCGCAGATACGCAGTATTTT; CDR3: CASSVAGPADTQYF
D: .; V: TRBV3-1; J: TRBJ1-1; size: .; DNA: TGTGCCAGCAGCCCAATGGACGCATCGCGGGGGGAAGCTTTCTTT; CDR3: CASSPMDASRGEAFF
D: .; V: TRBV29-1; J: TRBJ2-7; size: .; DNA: TGCAGCTTCCGGGACTCGATCTACGAGCAGTACTTC; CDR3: CSFRDSIYEQYF
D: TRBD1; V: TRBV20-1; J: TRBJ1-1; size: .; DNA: TGCAGTGCTCCGACAGGGGTTAACATGAACACTGAAGCTTTCTTT; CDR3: CSAPTGVNMNTEAFF
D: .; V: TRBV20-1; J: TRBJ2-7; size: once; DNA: TGCAGTGCTAGAGGAACTGACGAGCAGTACTTC; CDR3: CSARGTDEQYF
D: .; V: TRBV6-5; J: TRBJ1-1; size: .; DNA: TGTGCCAGCAGTCTTCGCACAGGGACGGGGAACACTGAAGCTTTCTTT; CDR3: CASSLRTGTGNTEAFF